This TCR beta chain was identified in a study of T cell responses to AZD1222 COVID-19 vaccine. Trimming took 2 bases from V and 3 from J, leaving 10 bases between them. The CDR3 covers 14 residues. Looked up from germline, CDR1 is MNHEY and CDR2 is SVGAGI. The assay was immunoSEQ multiplex PCR, and TCRdb's table has in-frame clones only and misses some. This table has 90,000 to 110,000 clones, roughly 88% appearing once. This TCR derives from an adult in good health. The chain combines TRBV6-5 with TRBJ1-1, with D possibly TRBD1 on 5 matching bases. This material consisted of peripheral blood, taken on day 0 of AZD1222 vaccination. CDR3 in amino acids: CASSYGTGDTEAFF. The CDR3 DNA reads TGTGCCAGCAGTTACGGGACGGGGGACACTGAAGCTTTCTTT.